One and the same sample provided the 10 T cell receptor beta chains below, sequenced in a study of T cells expressing NK-cell markers. Reprocessing the 5' RACE reads, TCRdb reports a single entry for every CDR3 protein and omits DNA. The sample holds approximately 460,000 distinct CDR3 sequences. Sequences were obtained from blood T cells: a sorted CD56 or NKG2C T cell subset, CD4+ or CD8+ T cells, or bulk PBMC T cells (not recorded which). The receptor source for this set is a woman between 18 and 70 years old in good health.

This sequence joins TRBV20-1 and TRBJ2-7; without DNA, the TCRdb call of TRBD2 cannot be checked. CDR1 and CDR2 from the germline V gene are DFQATT and SNEGSKA (reference sequence). This CDR3 spans 16 amino acids. CDR3 sequence: CSAFGLAGGKTYEQYF.

This chain uses TRBV7-8 with TRBJ1-4; the D call from TCRdb, TRBD1, cannot be confirmed without DNA. Looked up from germline, CDR1 is SGHVS and CDR2 is FQNEAQ. The CDR3 has 14 amino acids. This CDR3 is CASSLPGGSEKLFF.

This rearrangement joins TRBV5-6 to TRBJ2-1. Germline loops: CDR1 SGHDT, CDR2 YYEEEE. The CDR3 sequence is 15 residues long. The CDR3 loop reads CASSLERLSYNEQFF.

The gene calls are TRBV4-2 and TRBJ2-5; TCRdb picks TRBD1, but there is no DNA to check that call. CDR3 size: 15 residues. CDR1 is LGHNA and CDR2 is YNFKEQ in the germline V gene. This chain's CDR3 is CASSQDRGVGETQYF.

The chain uses TRBV11-2 and TRBJ1-5. Germline CDR1 SGHAT, CDR2 FQNNGV. The CDR3 loop spans 13 amino acids. The CDR3 sequence: CASSLEVVQPQHF.

This chain uses TRBV18 with TRBJ2-3; TCRdb reports TRBD1, a call that lacks DNA to check it against. The CDR3 totals 18 residues. Germline V gene sequence: CDR1 KGHSH, CDR2 LQKENI. CDR3 region: CASSPLNPKKQGSDTQYF.

This chain joins TRBV6-1 and TRBJ1-1; TCRdb names TRBD1, which stays unverified in the absence of DNA. Per germline, CDR1 MNHNS and CDR2 SASEGT. CDR3 length: 14 amino acids. The chain's CDR3 is CASSTGTMNTEAFF.

The chain has TRBV12-3 or TRBV12-4 and TRBJ1-5; TCRdb selects TRBD1, and the lack of DNA leaves this call unchecked. This CDR3 region has 16 residues. CDR3 in amino acids: CASTPSSGNSNQPQHF.

The chain recombines TRBV14 with TRBJ2-4. The germline V gene encodes CDR1 SGHDN and CDR2 FVKESK. The CDR3 loop spans 16 amino acids. CDR3 amino acids: CASSQEGPGAKNIQYF.

The chain links TRBV20-1 to TRBJ2-5; the TRBD1 assignment by TCRdb is unverifiable without DNA. Germline assignment: CDR1 DFQATT and CDR2 SNEGSKA (reference sequence). The length of the CDR3 is 17 residues. CDR3: CSAKPEVGEHFQETQYF.